What follows are 4 T cell receptor beta chains derived from one specimen sequenced in a study of T cell changes during pregnancy in multiple sclerosis. The assay was immunoSEQ multiplex PCR, and TCRdb's table has in-frame clones only and misses some. Of some 60,000 clones listed, around 90% were seen once; the top ten hold around 0.8%. Source: CD4+ T cells from peripheral blood mononuclear cells, taken in the first trimester of pregnancy. All receptors derive from a female donor with multiple sclerosis, enrolled in a pregnancy study.

The chain employs TRBV5-1 and TRBJ1-4; TRBD1 matches at 8 bases. The germline V gene has CDR1 SGHRS and CDR2 YFSETQ. The CDR3 is made up of 18 amino acids. V lost 4 bases and J lost 4; bases outside the gene matches: 15. The CDR3 nucleotides are TGCGCCAGCAGCGTATTGACAGGGGAAGGTTTCGGTAATGAAAAACTGTTTTTT. It specifies CASSVLTGEGFGNEKLFF.

This sequence joins TRBV30 and TRBJ1-2, with 9 bases aligning to TRBD1. J gave up 8 bases and V 2 bases, and 6 bases lay outside the gene matches. The CDR3 contains 13 residues. Germline lookup yields CDR1 GTSNPN and CDR2 SVGIG (reference sequence). CDR3 sequence reads: CAWSRDRVVGYTF. DNA of the CDR3: TGTGCCTGGAGTAGGGACAGGGTGGTGGGCTACACCTTC.

This rearrangement joins TRBV4-3 to TRBJ1-1; 9 bases match TRBD1. V lost 4 bases to trimming and J lost 11 bases; unmatched junction nucleotides: 11. Per the germline V gene, CDR1 is LGHNA and CDR2 is YSLEER. This CDR3 contains 14 residues. The CDR3 nucleotides read TGCGCCAGCAGCCCCGGACAGGGGTTCGGTGGGGCTTTCTTT. As protein: CASSPGQGFGGAFF.

This chain connects TRBV7-3 to TRBJ1-1, with D uncertain. Deletions cut 1 base from V and 2 bases from J, with 5 bases between. CDR3 length equals 13 residues. CDR1 is SGHTA and CDR2 is FQGTGA in the germline V gene. The CDR3 is CASSLIGNTEAFF. In nucleotides, the CDR3 is TGTGCCAGCAGCTTAATCGGTAACACTGAAGCTTTCTTT.